This T cell receptor (beta chain) was recovered during a study of response to subunit inactivated influenza vaccine. Notes on the study in general: It was the authors' suggestion that each seasonal influenza vaccination recruits few new T cells.

TCRdb re-derived calls from the RT-PCR reads in MiXCR, one entry per CDR3 protein. The profile covers about 780,000 distinct CDR3 sequences, with approximately 17% appearing a single time and approximately 10% taken by the ten largest. This CDR3 has 13 residues. The germline gives CDR1 SNHLY, CDR2 FYNNEI. V lost 9 bases, J lost 3 bases, and 12 bases lay in between. This clonotype has only a few counts. As yet, its antigen is unknown. This rearrangement joins TRBV2 to TRBJ2-1; no definite D call. The starting material was PBMCs from blood, obtained more than 4 days after vaccination. This clonotype originated in a man in his fifties who received an inactivated influenza vaccine. The CDR3 nucleotides read TGTGCCAGGTCGGGCCTAGTCTACAATGAGCAGTTCTTC. It translates to CARSGLVYNEQFF.